Shown below are 30 T cell receptor beta chains from a single sample sequenced in a study of blood T cell repertoires in COVID-19. This table comes from immunoSEQ multiplex PCR, and its TCRdb copy is limited to in-frame clones, with some not included. The data contain roughly 60,000 clones, 65% to 90% of them singletons. Input material: peripheral blood. These TCRs come from a man between 40 and 49 years old with acute or convalescent COVID-19.

J is TRBJ1-2 and V is TRBV12-3 or TRBV12-4, with no clear D. The CDR3 length is 12 residues. Trimming removed 6 bases from V and 6 bases from J, with 11 bases in between. The CDR3 DNA sequence: TGTGCCAGCAGCCTGTTGGGAGATGGCTACACCTTC. Its translation: CASSLLGDGYTF.

V gene TRBV7-2 combines with J gene TRBJ2-3; TRBD1 matches at 9 bases. Germline CDR1 is SGHTA and CDR2 is FQGNSA. This CDR3 contains 16 residues. Trimming cost V 2 bases and J 6 bases; bases outside gene matches: 9. CDR3 loop: CASSLSPTGGGDTQYF. CDR3 nucleotide sequence: TGTGCCAGCAGCTTAAGCCCCACAGGGGGCGGGGATACGCAGTATTTT.

This clone came up once. The CDR3 DNA is TGTGCCAGCAGCTTAGCGATCGACAGGTCCGGCTATGGCTACACCTTC. It yields the protein CASSLAIDRSGYGYTF. The V and J genes are TRBV7-9 and TRBJ1-2, with D possibly being TRBD1 (6 bases). The CDR3 is 16 residues long. Per germline, CDR1 SEHNR and CDR2 FQNEAQ (reference sequence). Trimming removed 0 bases at V and 4 bases at J, with 15 bases between. The complete variable domain, with remaining parts taken from reference TRBV7-9 and TRBJ1-2, reads DTGVSQNPRHKITKRGQNVTFRCDPISEHNRLYWYRQTLGQGPEFLTYFQNEAQLEKSRLLSDRFSAERPKGSFSTLEIQRTEQGDSAMYLCASSLAIDRSGYGYTFGSGTRLTVV.

This sequence joins TRBV14 and TRBJ1-5; no firm D call. The V gene's germline CDR1 is SGHDN and CDR2 FVKESK. V was trimmed by 1 base and J by 4 bases, leaving 5 bases between them. This CDR3 region has 13 residues. CDR3 DNA: TGTGCCAGCAGCCAAGGGGCAAATCAGCCCCAGCATTTT. Translation: CASSQGANQPQHF.

This chain connects TRBV3-1 (or the pseudogene TRBV3-2) to TRBJ2-5; D gene unclear. This CDR3 has 15 amino acids. Trimming took off 0 bases at V and 5 bases at J, with 13 bases between the two ends. Germline CDR1 LGHDT, CDR2 YNNKEL (reference sequence). CDR3 amino acids: CASSQEQALFETQYF. The DNA of the CDR3 is TGTGCCAGCAGCCAAGAGCAGGCCCTGTTTGAGACCCAGTACTTC.

The rearrangement uses TRBV2 and TRBJ1-2; TRBD1 might be the D (5 bases). V lost 6 bases and J lost 7, with 24 bases in between. The length of the CDR3 is 16 residues. Germline CDR1 is SNHLY and CDR2 is FYNNEI. The CDR3 nucleotides are TGTGCCAGCAGCGATGGGGGGGTCCTCCCCGGCTTTGGCTACACCTTC. As protein: CASSDGGVLPGFGYTF.

The V gene is TRBV19, the J gene TRBJ2-2, with TRBD1 identical over 10 bases. V was clipped by 8 bases and J by 5 bases; unmatched bases: 14. The CDR3 totals 17 residues. Germline CDR1 reads LNHDA; CDR2 reads SQIVND (reference sequence). CDR3 bases: TGTGCCAGTTTTAGCGCAGACAGGGGGCGCGGGACCGGGGAGCTGTTTTTT. Translated, it gives CASFSADRGRGTGELFF. The whole variable domain, remainder taken from reference TRBV19 and TRBJ2-2, is DGGITQSPKYLFRKEGQNVTLSCEQNLNHDAMYWYRQDPGQGLRLIYYSQIVNDFQKGDIAEGYSVSREKKESFPLTVTSAQKNPTAFYLCASFSADRGRGTGELFFGEGSRLTVL.

In its sample, this clone was seen once. The gene calls are TRBV6-1 and TRBJ1-3, with no clear D. CDR3 length: 12 amino acids. Trimming cost V 0 bases and J 11 bases, with 8 bases left between them. Germline CDR1 and CDR2: MNHNS and SASEGT. In DNA form, the CDR3 reads TGTGCCAGCAGTGAAGCGAGAACCGCCATATATTTT. This translates into CASSEARTAIYF.

The V and J genes are TRBV12-5 and TRBJ1-3; perhaps TRBD1 as D (5 bases). CDR1 and CDR2 (germline): LGHNT, FRNRAP. The CDR3 consists of 15 residues. V lost 2 bases and J 0 bases, leaving 8 bases between the germline ends. CDR3 nucleotide sequence: TGTGCTAGTGGTTTGAGCGGGGGCTCTGGAAACACCATATATTTT. Its protein product is CASGLSGGSGNTIYF. Full variable domain (outside the CDR3, taken from reference TRBV12-5 and TRBJ1-3): DARVTQTPRHKVTEMGQEVTMRCQPILGHNTVFWYRQTMMQGLELLAYFRNRAPLDDSGMPKDRFSAEMPDATLATLKIQPSEPRDSAVYFCASGLSGGSGNTIYFGEGSWLTVV.

V usage is TRBV19 and J usage is TRBJ1-5; 7 bases are a match to TRBD1. Unmatched junction bases numbered 14, after V lost 8 bases and J lost 4 bases. This CDR3 is built from 16 residues. Germline CDR1 and CDR2: LNHDA and SQIVND (reference sequence). This CDR3 is CASQTGEIRGNQPQHF. The CDR3 DNA reads TGTGCCAGTCAAACAGGGGAGATTCGGGGTAATCAGCCCCAGCATTTT. Filled out from reference TRBV19 and TRBJ1-5, the complete variable domain reads DGGITQSPKYLFRKEGQNVTLSCEQNLNHDAMYWYRQDPGQGLRLIYYSQIVNDFQKGDIAEGYSVSREKKESFPLTVTSAQKNPTAFYLCASQTGEIRGNQPQHFGDGTRLSIL.

The rearrangement joins TRBV18 to TRBJ1-1, with TRBD1 matching 8 bases. There are 16 residues in the CDR3. Unmatched junction bases numbered 7, after V lost 3 bases and J lost 1 base. The germline V gene encodes CDR1 KGHSH and CDR2 LQKENI. CDR3 coding DNA: TGTGCCAGCTCACCCCCGGTTGGACAGGGGAACACTGAAGCTTTCTTT. It encodes CASSPPVGQGNTEAFF.

This clone appeared once. The chain joins TRBV4-1 to TRBJ1-2, with 8 nucleotides matching TRBD1. This CDR3 is built from 15 residues. Germline V gene sequence: CDR1 MGHRA, CDR2 YSYEKL. Trimming at V came to 0 bases and at J to 3 bases, leaving 3 bases not matched to a gene. The CDR3 here is CASSQEYRGDYGYTF. The CDR3 DNA reads TGCGCCAGCAGCCAAGAATACAGGGGGGACTATGGCTACACCTTC.

This rearrangement joins TRBV28 to TRBJ2-6, with a tentative D call TRBD1 (6 bases). V was cut by 3 bases and J by 8 bases, with 11 bases left in between. The CDR3 sequence is 14 residues long. Germline values: CDR1 MDHEN, CDR2 SYDVKM. The CDR3 loop reads CASSLTGRSNVLTF. The CDR3 bases are TGTGCCAGCAGTTTGACAGGAAGGTCCAACGTCCTGACTTTC.

This clone was detected once. V is TRBV9 and J is TRBJ1-2; 9 bases are shared with TRBD1. CDR1 SGDLS and CDR2 YYNGEE come from the germline V gene. The CDR3 spans 14 residues. J lost 3 bases, V lost 0 bases, and 0 bases had no gene match. The chain's CDR3 is CASSVGQGDYGYTF. In DNA form, the CDR3 reads TGTGCCAGCAGCGTAGGACAGGGGGACTATGGCTACACCTTC. The whole variable domain, remainder taken from reference TRBV9 and TRBJ1-2, is DSGVTQTPKHLITATGQRVTLRCSPRSGDLSVYWYQQSLDQGLQFLIQYYNGEERAKGNILERFSAQQFPDLHSELNLSSLELGDSALYFCASSVGQGDYGYTFGSGTRLTVV.

This clone was seen once. V gene TRBV15 combines with J gene TRBJ1-6, with TRBD1 identical over 11 bases. From germline, CDR1 is LNHNV and CDR2 YYDKDF (reference sequence). This CDR3 has 14 amino acids. Trimming cost V 3 bases and J 9 bases; bases outside gene matches: 1. CDR3 loop: CATSRGTGGSPLHF. CDR3 sequence (DNA): TGTGCCACCAGCAGGGGGACAGGGGGTTCACCCCTCCACTTT. The full variable domain, its missing parts supplied by reference TRBV15 and TRBJ1-6, is DAMVIQNPRYQVTQFGKPVTLSCSQTLNHNVMYWYQQKSSQAPKLLFHYYDKDFNNEADTPDNFQSRRPNTSFCFLDIRSPGLGDTAMYLCATSRGTGGSPLHFGNGTRLTVT.

In DNA, the CDR3 is TGTGCCAGCAGCTTAGCGGACGACAGAAACTATGGCTACACCTTC. Amino acid sequence: CASSLADDRNYGYTF. The gene calls are TRBV7-6 and TRBJ1-2; weak D call: TRBD1 (5 bases). The CDR3 covers 15 residues. Germline V lookup: CDR1 SGHVS, CDR2 FNYEAQ. Trimming shortened V by 0 bases and J by 2 bases, and 10 bases separated the two germline ends.

The genes are TRBV19 and TRBJ2-3; TRBD2 might be the D (6 bases). The V end lost 3 bases, the J end lost 2 bases, and 15 bases lay between the germline ends. Germline V CDR1 and CDR2: LNHDA, SQIVND (reference sequence). The CDR3 sequence is 16 residues long. CDR3: CASSIPGTFTTDTQYF. In nucleotides, the CDR3 is TGTGCCAGTAGTATTCCCGGGACTTTTACCACAGATACGCAGTATTTT.

V is TRBV4-2 and J is TRBJ2-2; 9 nucleotides line up with TRBD2. The CDR3 length is 19 residues. After removal of 5 bases from V and 8 bases from J, the junction contained 21 bases not matched to a gene. Per germline, CDR1 LGHNA and CDR2 YNFKEQ. The CDR3 reads CASSASYPPGGGADGELFF. In DNA, the CDR3 is TGTGCCAGCAGCGCCTCTTACCCTCCTGGCGGGGGGGCGGATGGGGAGCTGTTTTTT.

This chain joins TRBV7-9 and TRBJ2-5; D might be TRBD1 (6 bases). This CDR3 contains 16 residues. V dropped 2 bases and J dropped 0 bases, with 13 bases sitting between them. Germline V gene sequence: CDR1 SEHNR, CDR2 FQNEAQ (reference sequence). Here the CDR3 DNA reads TGTGCCAGCAGCTTAAAGGTGGGGGCAGACCAAGAGACCCAGTACTTC. Its translation is CASSLKVGADQETQYF.

This chain joins TRBV4-1 and TRBJ2-1; 8 nucleotides line up with TRBD2. The CDR3 sequence is 13 residues long. V lost 7 bases and J lost 9; bases outside the gene matches: 8. The germline gives CDR1 MGHRA, CDR2 YSYEKL. As DNA, the CDR3 is TGCGCCAGCAAGCCGCGGGGGGAGAGTGAGCAGTTCTTC. Translated: CASKPRGESEQFF.

The CDR3 nucleotides are TGTGCCAGCAGCTCTGGGGGGAATCGGCAGCCCCAGCATTTT. It yields the protein CASSSGGNRQPQHF. The chain links TRBV11-2 to TRBJ1-5; D is perhaps TRBD1 (5 bases). The CDR3 loop spans 14 amino acids. Trimming left V 4 bases short and J 7 bases short, with 14 bases between. The germline V gene encodes CDR1 SGHAT and CDR2 FQNNGV.

This clone occurred once. The CDR3 DNA follows: TGTGCCAGCAGCAAACAGGTATACACTGAAGCTTTCTTT. Translating it yields CASSKQVYTEAFF. The chain combines TRBV11-2 with TRBJ1-1; weak D call: TRBD1 (5 bases). V dropped 5 bases and J dropped 3 bases, with 10 bases sitting between them. Germline lookup yields CDR1 SGHAT and CDR2 FQNNGV. The CDR3 is 13 amino acids. Drawing the rest from reference TRBV11-2 and TRBJ1-1, the complete variable domain is EAGVAQSPRYKIIEKRQSVAFWCNPISGHATLYWYQQILGQGPKLLIQFQNNGVVDDSQLPKDRFSAERLKGVDSTLKIQPAKLEDSAVYLCASSKQVYTEAFFGQGTRLTVV.

The table lists this clone with a few counts. The same CDR3 can be traced to other DNA sequences in this sample. The chain recombines TRBV19 with TRBJ1-1; D may be TRBD1 (5 bases). V was trimmed by 2 bases and J by 7 bases, leaving 8 bases between them. Germline-derived CDR1 and CDR2 are LNHDA and SQIVND (reference sequence). This CDR3 is 12 amino acids long. Here the CDR3 DNA reads TGTGCCAGTAGTATACGGGGGGGTGAAGCTTTCTTT. Translated, it gives CASSIRGGEAFF.

The gene calls are TRBV18 and TRBJ1-1; D may be TRBD1 (6 bases). V was trimmed by 3 bases and J by 0 bases, leaving 11 bases between them. CDR1 is KGHSH, CDR2 LQKENI, per germline. This CDR3 comprises 15 residues. The CDR3 bases are TGTGCCAGCTCACCCCAGACAGGATTGAACACTGAAGCTTTCTTT. It codes for CASSPQTGLNTEAFF.

This clone was recorded once. The rearrangement uses TRBV12-5 and TRBJ1-2; 7 nucleotides match TRBD1. CDR1 is LGHNT and CDR2 is FRNRAP in the germline V gene. CDR3 length equals 14 residues. The J segment lost 5 bases and the V segment lost 5 bases, leaving 8 bases of the junction unmatched. CDR3 in DNA: TGTGCTAGTGGTGCCACAGGGGTGCGGTATGGCTACACCTTC. Translation gives CASGATGVRYGYTF.

The gene calls are TRBV11-2 and TRBJ1-2, with a possible D match to TRBD1 (5 bases). This CDR3 has 12 residues. Trimming left V 7 bases short and J 8 bases short, with 14 bases between. Germline V lookup: CDR1 SGHAT, CDR2 FQNNGV. Here the CDR3 reads CASTFGARGYTF. The DNA for the CDR3 is TGTGCCAGCACCTTTGGGGCGCGGGGCTACACCTTC.

The genes are TRBV11-2 and TRBJ2-5, with D maybe TRBD1 (6 bases). The CDR3 is 17 residues long. V lost 2 bases and J lost 4, with 20 bases in between. From germline, CDR1 is SGHAT and CDR2 FQNNGV. The CDR3 DNA is TGTGCCAGCAGCTTAAGCCCGGGCAGGGGAGAAGCAGAGACCCAGTACTTC. Protein product: CASSLSPGRGEAETQYF.

This clone was seen only once. The V and J genes are TRBV27 and TRBJ2-7; a weak D match, TRBD2 (5 bases). There are 15 residues in the CDR3. Germline V gene lookup returns CDR1 MNHEY and CDR2 SMNVEV (reference sequence). V was pared by 2 bases and J by 6 bases, with 17 bases between. CDR3 protein: CASSLKADSRAEQYF. The CDR3 nucleotides read TGTGCCAGCAGTTTAAAGGCGGACTCTAGGGCCGAGCAGTACTTC.

The V call is TRBV13, the J call TRBJ2-7; no firm D call. CDR1 PRHDT and CDR2 FYEKMQ come from the germline V gene (reference sequence). V gave up 1 base and J gave up 5 bases, with 9 bases separating them. The CDR3 has 13 residues. The CDR3 region is CASSLAVFDEQYF. CDR3 bases: TGTGCCAGCAGCTTAGCTGTGTTCGACGAGCAGTACTTC.

CDR3 amino acids: CASRTTTGRRYGYTF. CDR3 bases: TGTGCCAGCAGAACAACCACAGGGAGACGCTATGGCTACACCTTC. V and J are TRBV2 and TRBJ1-2; possibly TRBD1 for D (6 bases). Germline CDR1 reads SNHLY; CDR2 reads FYNNEI. V dropped 6 bases and J dropped 4 bases, with 18 bases sitting between them. The CDR3 is 15 residues long.